One TCR beta chain is described in this entry. The antigen remains undetermined. The length of the CDR3 is 16 residues. In germline, CDR1 is LNHDA, CDR2 SQIVND (reference sequence). V shed 3 bases, J shed 0 bases, and the junction held 7 bases outside the gene matches. The data belong to a study of graft-versus-host responses after intestinal transplantation. Study details: Transplants given to recipients were multivisceral, liver-intestinal, or isolated intestinal. Anti-thymocyte globulin induction, then tacrolimus and steroids for about three years, went to all recipients. The study, taken as a whole, reports: Some patients had graft-donor T cell macrochimerism. In their allografts, the ratios of graft-versus-host to host-versus-graft T cell clones were high. The study associated peak circulating GvH clone levels with early post-transplant HvG declines.

Method: immunoSEQ multiplex PCR; TCRdb's copy keeps in-frame clones and lacks some. The repertoire includes 100,000 to 120,000 clones, 93% of them detected once, and roughly 0.5% sits in the top ten. Material: unstimulated CD8+ T cells sorted from spleen or lymph node cells, obtained before intestinal transplant. The source of this sequence is a human donor who received an intestinal transplant. J is TRBJ2-5 and V is TRBV19; 7 bases align to TRBD2. The CDR3 DNA follows: TGTGCCAGTAGTATCGGACTAGGGGCGTACCAAGAGACCCAGTACTTC. Protein: CASSIGLGAYQETQYF.